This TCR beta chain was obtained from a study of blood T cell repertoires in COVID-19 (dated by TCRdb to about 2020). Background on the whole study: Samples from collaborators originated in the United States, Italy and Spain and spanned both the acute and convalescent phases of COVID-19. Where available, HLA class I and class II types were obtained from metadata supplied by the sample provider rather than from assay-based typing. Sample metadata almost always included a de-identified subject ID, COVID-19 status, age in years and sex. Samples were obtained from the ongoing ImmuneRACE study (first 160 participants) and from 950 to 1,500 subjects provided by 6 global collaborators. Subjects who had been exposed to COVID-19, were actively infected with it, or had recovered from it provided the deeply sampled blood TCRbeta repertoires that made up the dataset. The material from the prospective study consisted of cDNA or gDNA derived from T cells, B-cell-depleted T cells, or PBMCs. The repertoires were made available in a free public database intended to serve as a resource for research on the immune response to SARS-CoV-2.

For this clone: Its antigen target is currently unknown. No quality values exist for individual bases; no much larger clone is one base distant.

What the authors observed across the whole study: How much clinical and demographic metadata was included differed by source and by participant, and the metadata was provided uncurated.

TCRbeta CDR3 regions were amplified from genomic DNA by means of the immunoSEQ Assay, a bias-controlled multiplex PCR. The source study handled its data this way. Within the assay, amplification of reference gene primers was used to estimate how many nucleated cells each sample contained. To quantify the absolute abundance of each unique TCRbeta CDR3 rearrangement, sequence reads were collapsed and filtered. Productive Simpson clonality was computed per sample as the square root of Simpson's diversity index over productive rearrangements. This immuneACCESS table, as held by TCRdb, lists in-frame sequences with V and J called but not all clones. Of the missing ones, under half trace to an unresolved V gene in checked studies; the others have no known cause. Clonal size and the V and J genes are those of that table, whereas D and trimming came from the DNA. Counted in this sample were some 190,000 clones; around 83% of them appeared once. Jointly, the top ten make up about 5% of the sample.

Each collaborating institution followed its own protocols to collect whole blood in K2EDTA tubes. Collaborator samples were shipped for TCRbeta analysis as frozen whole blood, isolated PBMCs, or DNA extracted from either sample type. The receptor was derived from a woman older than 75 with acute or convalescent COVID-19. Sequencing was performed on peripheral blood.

CDR3 region: CASSQNSGDTEAFF. The nucleotide sequence reads as follows: TGTGCCAGCAGCCAGAACAGCGGGGACACTGAAGCTTTCTTT. Rearrangement joined TRBV3-1 (or the pseudogene TRBV3-2) to TRBJ1-1, with the D segment identity uncertain. Sequences LGHDT (CDR1) and YNNKEL (CDR2) are obtained from the germline V gene (reference sequence). V is pared back by 3 bases and J by 3 bases, with 11 bases lying between the germline termini. There are 14 amino acids in the CDR3, from cysteine to phenylalanine inclusive. Left in the record is the CDR3 DNA by itself, 42 bases read in frame from the first base.